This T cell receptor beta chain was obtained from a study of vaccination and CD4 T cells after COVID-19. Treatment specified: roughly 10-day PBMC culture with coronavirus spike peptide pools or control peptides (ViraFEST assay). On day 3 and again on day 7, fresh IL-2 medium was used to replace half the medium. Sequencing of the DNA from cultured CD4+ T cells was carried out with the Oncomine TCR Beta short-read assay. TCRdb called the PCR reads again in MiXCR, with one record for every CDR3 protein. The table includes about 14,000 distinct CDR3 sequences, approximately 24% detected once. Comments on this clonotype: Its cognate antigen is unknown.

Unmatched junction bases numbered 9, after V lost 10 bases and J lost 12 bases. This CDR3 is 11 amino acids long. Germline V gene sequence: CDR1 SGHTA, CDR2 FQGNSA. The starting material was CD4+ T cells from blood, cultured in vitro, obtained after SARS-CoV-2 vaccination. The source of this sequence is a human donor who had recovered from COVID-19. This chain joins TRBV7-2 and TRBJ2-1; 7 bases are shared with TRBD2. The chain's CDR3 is CATLADSRQFF. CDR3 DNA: TGTGCCACTCTAGCGGACTCAAGGCAGTTCTTC.